This TCR beta chain was identified in a study of blood T cells in healthy people across ages. The CDR3 loop spans 15 amino acids. The germline gives CDR1 MDHEN, CDR2 SYDVKM. A sample-barcoded 5' primer and a J-beta primer mix were used in a second PCR of about 6 to 11 cycles. One entry per CDR3 protein results from TCRdb running MiXCR on the 5' RACE reads. The sample lists approximately 960,000 distinct CDR3 sequences, roughly 28% occurring once. About this clonotype itself: The junction and the germline gene differ at one end; a read error may be behind it.

These records were also assigned to another study, of T cells of mothers and their children. This second report adds: About 2.8 million TCR beta reads per child versus over 9 million per mother.

The chain has TRBV28 and TRBJ2-3; 9 bases are shared with TRBD2. The receptor was isolated from a woman between 35 and 50 years old in good health. The sample consisted of blood. CDR3 residues: CTSSRGTSSVDTQYF. The CDR3 bases are TGTACCAGCAGTCGCGGGACTAGCAGTGTAGATACGCAGTATTTT.